The rows below give T cell receptor beta chains drawn from one sample of a study of shared clonotypes between healthy human individuals. Some clones are missing from TCRdb's copy, which holds only in-frame ones; the method was immunoSEQ multiplex PCR. The sample has 2 million to 2.5 million clones, more than 80% seen once. Sequencing input: naive CD4+ T cells from PBMCs. Every receptor here comes from a man between 18 and 35 years old in good health. Some clones in this sample may be carry-over from other donors' samples. CDR3s include the opening cysteine and the closing phenylalanine or tryptophan. Each record gives: V gene, J gene, clone size, D gene, CDR3 DNA, CDR3 protein. A D gene is named only where the DNA matches it firmly. A clone size is listed for some rows: how often the clone was seen (once, few, many), or a class if it is expanded.

>TRBV18|TRBJ2-7|-|TRBD1
TGTGCCAGCTCACCACAGACAGGGTCAATATACGAGCAGTACTTC
CASSPQTGSIYEQYF
>TRBV27|TRBJ2-3|-|-
TGTGCCAGCAGTGCCCGGGACCCACGGGCAGATACGCAGTATTTT
CASSARDPRADTQYF
>TRBV5-1|TRBJ2-3|-|-
TGCGCCAGCAGCTTGGCCCGGGCAGCCACAGATACGCAGTATTTT
CASSLARAATDTQYF
>TRBV21-1|TRBJ1-4|-|-
TGTGCCAGCAGCAAAGCGAACCCTGCAACTAATGAAAAACTGTTTTTT
CASSKANPATNEKLFF
>TRBV14|TRBJ2-1|-|TRBD2
TGTGCCAGCAGCCGAGGGACTAGCCCCACAGTTAATGAGCAGTTCTTC
CASSRGTSPTVNEQFF
>TRBV10-3|TRBJ2-1|-|-
TGTGCCATCAACAGATCTGGGCGGCGGCTAGACGCCTACAATGAGCAGTTCTTC
CAINRSGRRLDAYNEQFF
>TRBV27|TRBJ2-2|-|-
TGTGCCAGCAGTTTGAGGACTTTTACCGGGGAGCTGTTTTTT
CASSLRTFTGELFF
>TRBV28|TRBJ2-7|-|TRBD2
TGTGCCAGCACCCCACCTCCAGGGACTAGCGGATCCTACGAGCAGTACTTC
CASTPPPGTSGSYEQYF
>TRBV28|TRBJ2-7|-|TRBD1
TGTGCCAGCAGTTTAATCTCCGACAGGGGCGAGCAGTACTTC
CASSLISDRGEQYF
>TRBV19|TRBJ2-2|once|-
TGTGCCAGTAGTATCAACAGGGCGGGCACCGGGGAGCTGTTTTTT
CASSINRAGTGELFF
>TRBV7-9|TRBJ1-1|-|TRBD1
TGTGCCAGCAGCCGCACTGGACAGGGGAACACTGAAGCTTTCTTT
CASSRTGQGNTEAFF
>TRBV6-1|TRBJ1-1|few|TRBD1
TGTGCCAGCAGAGACAGGGGGAACACTGAAGCTTTCTTT
CASRDRGNTEAFF
>TRBV9|TRBJ2-1|-|TRBD1
TGTGCCAGCAGCGTAGGGGGACAGGGCCCCCCGTACAATGAGCAGTTCTTC
CASSVGGQGPPYNEQFF
>TRBV25-1|TRBJ2-1|-|-
TGTGCCAGCAGTGAAGAGGCAGCCCTGGGGCAGTTCTTC
CASSEEAALGQFF
>TRBV28|TRBJ1-5|-|-
TGTGCCAGCAGTTCAGCCCTCGAGGGCAATCAGCCCCAGCATTTT
CASSSALEGNQPQHF